This T cell receptor beta chain is from a study of CD4 and CD8 cells across lung adenocarcinoma regions. Donors had localized lung adenocarcinoma, a non-small cell lung cancer. The CDR3 consists of 15 residues. Looked up from germline, CDR1 is MNHNS and CDR2 is SASEGT. A single record per CDR3 protein comes from TCRdb applying MiXCR to the PCR reads. This sample has about 4,000 distinct CDR3 sequences, with roughly 51% found just once. This chain connects TRBV6-1 to TRBJ2-4; TRBD2 is a possible D gene (6 bases). The tail of the sequence fits TRBJ2-5 better, so the J call may be wrong. This TCR was recovered from a female donor with lung adenocarcinoma. The CD4 and CD8 labels of this study may be unreliable. The sequenced material came from CD4+ T cells from the margin of a lung tumor. This CDR3 is CASGPGGVDQETQYF. Here the CDR3 DNA reads TGTGCCAGCGGTCCCGGGGGAGTAGACCAAGAGACCCAGTACTTC.